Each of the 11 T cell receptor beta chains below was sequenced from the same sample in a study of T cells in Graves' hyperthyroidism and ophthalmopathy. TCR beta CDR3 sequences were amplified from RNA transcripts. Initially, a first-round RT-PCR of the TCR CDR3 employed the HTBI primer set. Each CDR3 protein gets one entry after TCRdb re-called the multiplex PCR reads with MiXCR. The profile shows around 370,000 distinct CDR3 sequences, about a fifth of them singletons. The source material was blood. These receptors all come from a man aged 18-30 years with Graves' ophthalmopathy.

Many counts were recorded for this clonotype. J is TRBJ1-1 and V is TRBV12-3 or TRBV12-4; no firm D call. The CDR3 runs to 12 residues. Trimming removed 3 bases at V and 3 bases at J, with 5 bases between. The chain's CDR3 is CASSFSDTEAFF. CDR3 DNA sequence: TGTGCCAGCAGTTTCAGTGACACTGAAGCTTTCTTT.

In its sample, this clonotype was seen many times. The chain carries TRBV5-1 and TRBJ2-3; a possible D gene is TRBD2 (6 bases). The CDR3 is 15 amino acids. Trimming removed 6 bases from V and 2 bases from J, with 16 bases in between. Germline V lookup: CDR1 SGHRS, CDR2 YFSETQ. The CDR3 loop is CASTNRDSYTDTQYF. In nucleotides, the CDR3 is TGCGCCAGCACCAACCGGGACTCCTACACAGATACGCAGTATTTT.

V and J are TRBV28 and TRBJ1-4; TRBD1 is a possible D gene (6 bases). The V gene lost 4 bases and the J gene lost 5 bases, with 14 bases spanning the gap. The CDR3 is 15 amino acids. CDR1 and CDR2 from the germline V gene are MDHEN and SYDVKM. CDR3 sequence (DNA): TGTGCCAGCAGTTATCTACAGGGTTTAAATGAAAAACTGTTTTTT. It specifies CASSYLQGLNEKLFF.

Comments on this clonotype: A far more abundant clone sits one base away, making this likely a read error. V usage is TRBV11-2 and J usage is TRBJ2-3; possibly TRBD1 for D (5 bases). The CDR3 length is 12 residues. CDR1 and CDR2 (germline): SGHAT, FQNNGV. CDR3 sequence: CACSLGVDTQYF. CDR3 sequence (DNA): TGTGCCTGCAGCTTAGGGGTGGATACGCAGTATTTT.

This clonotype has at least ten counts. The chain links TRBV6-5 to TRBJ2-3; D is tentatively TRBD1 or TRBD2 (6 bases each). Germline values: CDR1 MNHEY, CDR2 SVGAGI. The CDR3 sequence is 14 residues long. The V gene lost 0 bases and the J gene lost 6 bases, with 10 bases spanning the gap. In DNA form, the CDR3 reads TGTGCCAGCAGTTACTCGATGGGGGGCGATACGCAGTATTTT. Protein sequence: CASSYSMGGDTQYF.

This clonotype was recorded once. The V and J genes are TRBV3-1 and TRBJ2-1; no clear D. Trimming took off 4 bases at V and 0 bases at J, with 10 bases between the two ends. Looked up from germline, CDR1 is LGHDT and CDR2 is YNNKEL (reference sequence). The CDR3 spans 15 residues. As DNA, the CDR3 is TGTGCCAGCAGCCCTTCAGCGTACTCCTACAATGAGCAGTTCTTC. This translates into CASSPSAYSYNEQFF.

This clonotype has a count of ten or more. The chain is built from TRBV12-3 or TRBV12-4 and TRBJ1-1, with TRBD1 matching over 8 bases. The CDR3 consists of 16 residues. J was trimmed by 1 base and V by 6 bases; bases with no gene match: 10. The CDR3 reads CASSLNRDRGNTEAFF. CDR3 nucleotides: TGTGCCAGCAGCTTAAACCGAGACAGGGGGAACACTGAAGCTTTCTTT.

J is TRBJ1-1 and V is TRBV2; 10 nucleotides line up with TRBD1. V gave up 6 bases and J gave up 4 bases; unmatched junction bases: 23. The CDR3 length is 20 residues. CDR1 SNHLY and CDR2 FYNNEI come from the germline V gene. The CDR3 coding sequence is TGTGCCAGCAGCGCCCACCGGGACAGGGGTCGACCCCCTAAGGGCACTGAAGCTTTCTTT. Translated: CASSAHRDRGRPPKGTEAFF.

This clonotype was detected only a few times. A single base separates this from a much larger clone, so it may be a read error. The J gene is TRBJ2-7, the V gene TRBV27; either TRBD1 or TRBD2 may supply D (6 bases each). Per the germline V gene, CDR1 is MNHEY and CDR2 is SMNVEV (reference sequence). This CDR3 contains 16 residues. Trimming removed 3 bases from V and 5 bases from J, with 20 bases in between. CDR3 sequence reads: CASSFTPRTRGDEQYF. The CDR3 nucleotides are TGTGCCAGCAGTTTCACCCCCCGGACAAGGGGGGACGAGCAGTACTTC.

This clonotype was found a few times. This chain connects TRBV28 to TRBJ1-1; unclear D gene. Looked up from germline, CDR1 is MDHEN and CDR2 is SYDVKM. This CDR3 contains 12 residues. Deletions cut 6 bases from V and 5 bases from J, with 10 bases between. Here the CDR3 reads CASRAQVTEAFF. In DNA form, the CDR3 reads TGTGCCAGCAGGGCTCAGGTAACTGAAGCTTTCTTT.

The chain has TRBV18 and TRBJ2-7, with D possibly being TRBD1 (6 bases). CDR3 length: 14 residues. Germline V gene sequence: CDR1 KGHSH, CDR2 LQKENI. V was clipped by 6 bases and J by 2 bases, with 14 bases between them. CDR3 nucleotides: TGTGCCAGCTCCTACCGACAGGACGCCTACGAGCAGTACTTC. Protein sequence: CASSYRQDAYEQYF. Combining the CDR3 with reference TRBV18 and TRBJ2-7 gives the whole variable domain NAGVMQNPRHLVRRRGQEARLRCSPMKGHSHVYWYRQLPEEGLKFMVYLQKENIIDESGMPKERFSAEFPKEGPSILRIQQVVRGDSAAYFCASSYRQDAYEQYFGPGTRLTVT.